The 23 T cell receptor beta chains in this list originate from one sample, sequenced in a study of blood T cells in healthy people across ages. Through a sample-barcoded 5' primer and a J-beta primer mix, a second PCR was run for roughly 6 to 11 cycles. A single record per CDR3 protein comes from TCRdb applying MiXCR to the 5' RACE reads. The profile shows 1.5 million to 2 million distinct CDR3 sequences, approximately 30% of them singletons. Sequenced: blood. Receptors were obtained from a woman aged 25 to 39 in good health.

The chain uses TRBV7-6 and TRBJ1-1; 11 bases map to TRBD1. The CDR3 spans 16 residues. V lost 5 bases, J lost 1 base, and 6 bases stayed unmatched. The germline V gene encodes CDR1 SGHVS and CDR2 FNYEAQ. CDR3 nucleotides: TGTGCCAGCAGCCCAGGGACAGGGGGGGCGAACACTGAAGCTTTCTTT. Translating gives CASSPGTGGANTEAFF.

This clonotype has only a few counts. This chain joins TRBV29-1 and TRBJ2-2; a weak D match, TRBD1 (5 bases). This CDR3 is built from 12 residues. Germline V gene lookup returns CDR1 SQVTM and CDR2 ANQGSEA. V lost 4 bases, J lost 7 bases, and 10 bases lay in between. This chain's CDR3 is CSVVQGGGELFF. As DNA, the CDR3 is TGCAGCGTTGTTCAGGGTGGCGGGGAGCTGTTTTTT.

This clonotype was picked up many times. The V gene is TRBV21-1, the J gene TRBJ2-5. TRBV21-1 is a listed pseudogene. The length of the CDR3 is 13 residues. The CDR3 region has the DNA TGTGCCAGCAGCAGGACGAAGATAGAGACCCAGTACTTC. This gives the protein CASSRTKIETQYF.

V usage is TRBV5-1 and J usage is TRBJ2-6; D perhaps matches TRBD1 (6 bases). V shed 8 bases and J shed 0 bases, with 15 bases lying between them. The CDR3 has 16 residues. CDR1 is SGHRS, CDR2 YFSETQ, per germline. As DNA, the CDR3 is TGCGCCAGTCCTTGGGTAGGGGGCTCTGGGGCCAACGTCCTGACTTTC. Its translation: CASPWVGGSGANVLTF.

The V gene is TRBV29-1, the J gene TRBJ1-1, with 7 nucleotides matching TRBD1. Germline CDR1 is SQVTM and CDR2 is ANQGSEA. The J segment lost 4 bases and the V segment lost 7 bases, leaving 9 bases of the junction unmatched. The CDR3 has 13 amino acids. CDR3 nucleotide sequence: TGCAGCGCCATCGAGGGGGCAGGCACTGAAGCTTTCTTT. Translation: CSAIEGAGTEAFF.

The chain recombines TRBV28 with TRBJ1-2; no reliable D call. Trimming pared 5 bases from V and 7 bases from J, leaving 17 bases between. CDR1 MDHEN and CDR2 SYDVKM come from the germline V gene. This CDR3 has 14 residues. The CDR3 loop reads CASSPLGVLSGYTF. The CDR3 region has the DNA TGTGCCAGCAGTCCCCTCGGGGTCCTGAGTGGCTACACCTTC.

This clonotype was observed a handful of times. The chain has TRBV12-3 or TRBV12-4 and TRBJ2-5, with 8 nucleotides matching TRBD2. This CDR3 contains 17 residues. After removal of 2 bases from V and 5 bases from J, the junction contained 13 bases not matched to a gene. Here the CDR3 DNA reads TGTGCCAGCAGTTTAAGGGCCAGCGGGAGATCATGGGAGACCCAGTACTTC. Amino acids: CASSLRASGRSWETQYF.

The chain couples TRBV7-9 to TRBJ1-2, with D unclear. V dropped 0 bases and J dropped 7 bases, with 15 bases sitting between them. In germline, CDR1 is SEHNR, CDR2 FQNEAQ (reference sequence). The CDR3 is made up of 15 amino acids. Here the CDR3 DNA reads TGTGCCAGCAGCTTAGCGTCGGAGGCTCTGGGTGGCTACACCTTC. It translates to CASSLASEALGGYTF.

This clonotype was counted a few times. The chain couples TRBV7-2 to TRBJ1-5; D is undetermined. Between the trimmed V and J ends, which lost 5 bases and 3 bases, there was a span of 11 bases. Per germline, CDR1 SGHTA and CDR2 FQGNSA. The CDR3 has 14 residues. As DNA, the CDR3 is TGTGCCAGCAGCAGTTGGCAGATCAATCAGCCCCAGCATTTT. It encodes CASSSWQINQPQHF.

This clonotype appeared a few times. The chain is built from TRBV20-1 and TRBJ2-1; maybe TRBD2 (5 bases). The CDR3 has 13 amino acids. Deletions cut 3 bases from V and 6 bases from J, with 12 bases between. Looked up from germline, CDR1 is DFQATT and CDR2 is SNEGSKA (reference sequence). CDR3 sequence reads: CSASPQLGNEQFF. CDR3 DNA sequence: TGCAGTGCTAGCCCCCAACTAGGCAATGAGCAGTTCTTC.

The chain joins TRBV6-1 to TRBJ2-7; 8 bases align to TRBD1. J was trimmed by 7 bases and V by 8 bases; bases with no gene match: 7. This CDR3 comprises 12 residues. CDR1 and CDR2 from the germline V gene are MNHNS and SASEGT. The chain's CDR3 is CASGDRGREQYF. In nucleotides, the CDR3 is TGTGCCAGCGGCGACAGGGGTCGAGAGCAGTACTTC.

In nucleotides, the CDR3 is TGTGCCAGCAGCTTAACCCGGGATTCACCCCTCCACTTT. Translated, it gives CASSLTRDSPLHF. The gene calls are TRBV7-3 and TRBJ1-6; D is uncertain. V was pared by 0 bases and J by 8 bases, with 5 bases between. This CDR3 is built from 13 residues. Germline V gene data show CDR1 as SGHTA and CDR2 as FQGTGA.

This sequence joins TRBV9 and TRBJ2-3; 7 bases fit TRBD1. This CDR3 spans 15 amino acids. J lost 2 bases, V lost 2 bases, and 5 bases had no gene match. Germline values: CDR1 SGDLS, CDR2 YYNGEE. This chain's CDR3 is CASSVLTGTTDTQYF. The CDR3 DNA follows: TGTGCCAGCAGCGTCCTGACAGGGACCACAGATACGCAGTATTTT.

This clonotype was seen a handful of times. The CDR3 here is CASSSRSNTEAFF. The CDR3 coding sequence is TGTGCCAGCAGTAGCAGAAGCAACACTGAAGCTTTCTTT. The chain combines TRBV7-3 with TRBJ1-1, with D unresolved. Germline-derived CDR1 and CDR2 are SGHTA and FQGTGA. This CDR3 region has 13 residues. V shed 6 bases and J shed 2 bases, with 10 bases lying between them.

This clonotype was observed a handful of times. As DNA, the CDR3 is TGCAGTGCTAACCCTAGCGGGAGGTCCGACACAGATACGCAGTATTTT. Protein: CSANPSGRSDTDTQYF. The chain recombines TRBV20-1 with TRBJ2-3, with 11 bases matching TRBD2. The J segment lost 2 bases and the V segment lost 4 bases, leaving 8 bases of the junction unmatched. Germline V gene lookup returns CDR1 DFQATT and CDR2 SNEGSKA (reference sequence). CDR3 length: 16 residues.

This clonotype was picked up many times. This chain joins TRBV9 and TRBJ2-5, with D perhaps matching TRBD1 or TRBD2 (6 bases each). Germline CDR1 is SGDLS and CDR2 is YYNGEE. The CDR3 consists of 14 residues. The V end was cut by 0 bases, the J end by 2 bases, with 8 bases between. CDR3 coding DNA: TGTGCCAGCAGCGTAGAGGGGGGTCAAGAGACCCAGTACTTC. Translated: CASSVEGGQETQYF.

This clonotype was seen a few times. A much larger clone lies one base from this, so it may be a read error. The J gene is TRBJ2-3, the V gene TRBV7-2; D gene unclear. The CDR3 totals 13 residues. Germline V lookup: CDR1 SGHTA, CDR2 FQGNSA. CDR3 sequence (DNA): TGTGCCAGCACCTTAAGTGGCACAGATACGCAGTATTTT. Encoded protein: CASTLSGTDTQYF.

This clonotype appeared a few times. The CDR3 spells CSARVDGDWTDTQYF. DNA of the CDR3: TGCAGTGCTAGAGTCGACGGGGATTGGACAGATACGCAGTATTTT. The rearrangement links TRBV20-1 to TRBJ2-3, with D perhaps TRBD2 (5 bases). CDR3 length: 15 residues. With 1 base removed from V and 3 bases from J, the gap between germline ends came to 14 bases. Germline V gene data show CDR1 as DFQATT and CDR2 as SNEGSKA (reference sequence).

The rearrangement links TRBV6-5 to TRBJ2-7; the D is unclear. CDR1 is MNHEY and CDR2 is SVGAGI in the germline V gene. V lost 2 bases, J lost 7 bases, and 30 bases lay in between. The CDR3 loop spans 19 amino acids. The CDR3 DNA sequence: TGTGCCAGCAGTTACACGAGACCAACGGGCTCCCTAACAAACTATGAGCAGTACTTC. This codes for CASSYTRPTGSLTNYEQYF.

Turning to this clonotype: The CDR3 end shows no conserved phenylalanine or tryptophan, and so a read error is likely. The J gene is TRBJ1-2, the V gene TRBV5-6; D is undetermined. Germline CDR1 is SGHDT and CDR2 is YYEEEE. V gave up 1 base and J gave up 2 bases, with 12 bases separating them. The CDR3 is 15 amino acids. This CDR3 reads CASSLRIRQNYGYTL. CDR3 DNA sequence: TGTGCCAGCAGCTTGAGGATCAGGCAGAACTATGGCTACACCCTC.

This clonotype was seen a few times. The genes are TRBV20-1 and TRBJ2-5; 11 bases agree with TRBD2. CDR1 is DFQATT, CDR2 SNEGSKA, per germline (reference sequence). The CDR3 runs to 13 residues. Trimming took 6 bases from V and 9 from J; bases not matched to a gene: 9. DNA for the CDR3: TGCAGTGCCCACGGGACTAGCGGTGGGGCCCAGTACTTC. Protein: CSAHGTSGGAQYF.

The chain is built from TRBV29-1 and TRBJ2-4; D tentatively reads TRBD1 or TRBD2 (5 bases each). The V gene lost 5 bases and the J gene lost 9 bases, with 20 bases spanning the gap. The CDR3 consists of 14 residues. Germline V gene lookup returns CDR1 SQVTM and CDR2 ANQGSEA. The CDR3 loop reads CSVPVDGAPGIQYF. CDR3 in DNA: TGCAGCGTTCCAGTTGACGGGGCGCCGGGCATTCAGTACTTC.

This clonotype appeared a single time. The V gene is TRBV7-2, the J gene TRBJ1-1; no clear D gene. This CDR3 comprises 15 residues. Between the trimmed V and J ends, which lost 5 bases and 1 base, there was a span of 14 bases. Germline V gene data show CDR1 as SGHTA and CDR2 as FQGNSA. For the CDR3, the DNA is TGTGCCAGCAGCCCACCGGACTCCTCGAACACTGAAGCTTTCTTT. It is translated as CASSPPDSSNTEAFF. Based on the CDR3 plus reference TRBV7-2 and TRBJ1-1, the full variable domain is GAGVSQSPSNKVTEKGKDVELRCDPISGHTALYWYRQSLGQGLEFLIYFQGNSAPDKSGLPSDRFSAERTGGSVSTLTIQRTQQEDSAVYLCASSPPDSSNTEAFFGQGTRLTVV.